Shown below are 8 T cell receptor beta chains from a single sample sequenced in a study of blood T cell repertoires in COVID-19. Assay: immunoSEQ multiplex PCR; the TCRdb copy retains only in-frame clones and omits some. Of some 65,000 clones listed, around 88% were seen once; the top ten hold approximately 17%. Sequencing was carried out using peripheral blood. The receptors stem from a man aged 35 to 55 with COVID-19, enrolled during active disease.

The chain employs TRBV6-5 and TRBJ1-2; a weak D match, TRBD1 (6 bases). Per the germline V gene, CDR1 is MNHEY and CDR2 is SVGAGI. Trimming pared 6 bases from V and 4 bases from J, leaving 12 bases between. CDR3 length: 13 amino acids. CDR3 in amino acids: CASRPTGPYGYTF. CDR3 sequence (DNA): TGTGCCAGCAGACCGACAGGACCCTATGGCTACACCTTC.

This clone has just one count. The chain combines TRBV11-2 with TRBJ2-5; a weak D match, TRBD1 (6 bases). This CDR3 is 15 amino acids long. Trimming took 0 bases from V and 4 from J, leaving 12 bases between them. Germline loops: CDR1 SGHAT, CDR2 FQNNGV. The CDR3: CASSLDGTNLETQYF. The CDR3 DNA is TGTGCCAGCAGCTTAGACGGGACAAATCTAGAGACCCAGTACTTC.

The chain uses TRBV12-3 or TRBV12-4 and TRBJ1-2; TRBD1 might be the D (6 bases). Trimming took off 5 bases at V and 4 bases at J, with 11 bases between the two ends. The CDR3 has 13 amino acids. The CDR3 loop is CASSQTGLYGYTF. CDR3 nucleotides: TGTGCCAGCAGTCAAACAGGGCTCTATGGCTACACCTTC.

CDR3 nucleotide sequence: TGTGCCAGCAGCTTAGCGGGGGGGCTCGTAGAGACCCAGTACTTC. Its translation is CASSLAGGLVETQYF. The chain combines TRBV11-3 with TRBJ2-5, with 8 nucleotides matching TRBD2. The CDR3 sequence is 15 residues long. Germline loops: CDR1 SGHNT, CDR2 YENEEA. V lost 1 base and J lost 4; bases outside the gene matches: 5.

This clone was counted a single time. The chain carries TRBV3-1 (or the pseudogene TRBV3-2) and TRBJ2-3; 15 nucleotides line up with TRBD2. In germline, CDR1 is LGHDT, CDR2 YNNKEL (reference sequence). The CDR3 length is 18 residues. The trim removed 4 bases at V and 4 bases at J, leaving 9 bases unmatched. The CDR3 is CASSPWTSGGDVADTQYF. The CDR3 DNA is TGTGCCAGCAGCCCATGGACTAGCGGGGGGGATGTAGCAGATACGCAGTATTTT.

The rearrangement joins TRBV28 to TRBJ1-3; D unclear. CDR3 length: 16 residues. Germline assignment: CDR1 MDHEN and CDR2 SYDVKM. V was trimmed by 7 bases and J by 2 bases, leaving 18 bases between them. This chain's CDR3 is CASTSRVGLPGNTIYF. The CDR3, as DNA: TGTGCCAGCACCTCTCGGGTGGGTCTCCCTGGAAACACCATATATTTT. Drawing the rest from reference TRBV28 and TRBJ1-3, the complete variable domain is DVKVTQSSRYLVKRTGEKVFLECVQDMDHENMFWYRQDPGLGLRLIYFSYDVKMKEKGDIPEGYSVSREKKERFSLILESASTNQTSMYLCASTSRVGLPGNTIYFGEGSWLTVV.

The CDR3 sequence: CASQGRGNEQYF. CDR3 nucleotides: TGTGCCAGCCAAGGCAGGGGGAACGAGCAGTACTTC. This sequence joins TRBV6-4 and TRBJ2-7; 7 bases line up with TRBD1. Per the germline V gene, CDR1 is MRHNA and CDR2 is SNTAGT. CDR3 size: 12 residues. Trimming at V came to 8 bases and at J to 5 bases, leaving 6 bases not matched to a gene.

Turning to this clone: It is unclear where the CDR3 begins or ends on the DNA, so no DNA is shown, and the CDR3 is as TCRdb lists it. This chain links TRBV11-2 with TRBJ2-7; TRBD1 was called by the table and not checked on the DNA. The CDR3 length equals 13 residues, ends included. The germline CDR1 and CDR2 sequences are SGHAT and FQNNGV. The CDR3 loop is CASSVGAGTGTGF.